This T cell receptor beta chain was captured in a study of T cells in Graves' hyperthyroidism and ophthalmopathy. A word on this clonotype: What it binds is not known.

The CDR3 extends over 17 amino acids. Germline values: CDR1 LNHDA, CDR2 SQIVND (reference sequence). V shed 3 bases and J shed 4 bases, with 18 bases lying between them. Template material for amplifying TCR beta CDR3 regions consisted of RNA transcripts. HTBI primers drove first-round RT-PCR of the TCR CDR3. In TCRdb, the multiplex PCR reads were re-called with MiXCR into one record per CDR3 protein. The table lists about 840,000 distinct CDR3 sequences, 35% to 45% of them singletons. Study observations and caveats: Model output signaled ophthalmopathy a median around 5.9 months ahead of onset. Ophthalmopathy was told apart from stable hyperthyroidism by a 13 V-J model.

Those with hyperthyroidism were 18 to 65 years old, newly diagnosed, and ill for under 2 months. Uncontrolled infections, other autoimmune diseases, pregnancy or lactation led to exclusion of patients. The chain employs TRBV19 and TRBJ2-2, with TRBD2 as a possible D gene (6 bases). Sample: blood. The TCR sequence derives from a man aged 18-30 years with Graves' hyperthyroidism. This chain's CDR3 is CASSMPRGSGGTGELFF. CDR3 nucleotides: TGTGCCAGTAGTATGCCGAGAGGTAGCGGAGGCACCGGGGAGCTGTTTTTT.